This TCR beta chain was documented in a study of shared clonotypes between healthy human individuals. Germline V CDR1 and CDR2: MNHNS, SASEGT. The CDR3 has 14 amino acids. With 3 bases clipped from V and 9 bases from J, the junction kept 7 bases outside the gene matches. CD45RO negativity and positive selection for CCR7 defined naive CD8 cells, a population that excluded terminally differentiated effector memory CD45RA+ cells. Clones were read by immunoSEQ multiplex PCR, and TCRdb kept only the in-frame ones, dropping some. The top ten clones hold 1.1% of a sample with about 2 million clones, over 85% of them seen once.

The sequence was collected from a man younger than 35 in good health. Sequences were obtained from naive CD8+ T cells sorted from blood. The genes are TRBV6-1 and TRBJ2-4; 8 nucleotides match TRBD1. The CDR3: CASSETGVLVIQYF. The CDR3 nucleotides read TGTGCCAGCAGTGAGACAGGGGTTTTGGTCATTCAGTACTTC.